The clone carrying this T cell receptor beta chain was detected ten times or more. The data stem from a study of early T cells in non-severe SARS-CoV-2 infection. Whole-study context: Investigators sequenced bulk RNA drawn from unsorted whole blood, and chains remained unpaired.

This CDR3 spans 15 amino acids. Trimming took 6 bases from V and 5 from J; bases not matched to a gene: 11. Germline V gene sequence: CDR1 WSHSY, CDR2 SAAADI. Individual cDNA molecules each received unique molecular identifiers attached to them. Each CDR3 protein is one row after TCRdb ran MiXCR on the 5' RACE reads. In the table there are about 21,000 distinct CDR3 sequences, approximately 4.6% of which are singletons. This TCR was sampled from an adult who was a healthcare worker with PCR-confirmed SARS-CoV-2 infection or an uninfected control (not recorded which). The V call is TRBV10-2, the J call TRBJ2-5; 8 bases are a match to TRBD2. Sample: whole blood. DNA of the CDR3: TGCGCCAGCAGCGCTTACGGGGGGGCCGGGGAGACCCAGTACTTC. Translation: CASSAYGGAGETQYF.